The source of this TCR beta chain is a study of low-dose radiotherapy and immunotherapy resistance in tumors. V lost 6 bases, J lost 7 bases, and 6 bases stayed unmatched. This CDR3 has 14 amino acids. Germline V gives CDR1 SGHTA, CDR2 FQGTGA. Time point: before trial treatment. TRAV- and TRBV-specific primers were used for first-strand cDNA, which covered alpha and beta chains. The TCRs were subjected to amplification over approximately 18 PCR cycles employing a constant-region primer in conjunction with a V-primer adapter. In TCRdb, the reads were re-called with MiXCR into one record per CDR3 protein. Counted here are about 71,000 distinct CDR3 sequences, less than 40% occurring once; the ten biggest clones make up 8.5% to 14%.

The sequencing used PBMCs, collected before treatment. V gene TRBV7-3 combines with J gene TRBJ1-6; 7 positions agree with TRBD1. The receptor comes from a female donor with ovarian cancer. CDR3 sequence (DNA): TGTGCCAGCAGTCCGGGGACAGAGAATTCACCCCTCCACTTT. Translation gives CASSPGTENSPLHF.